This T cell receptor beta chain was sequenced in a study of OX40 agonist ivuxolimab in advanced cancers. At the level of the study: Dose-escalation patients suffered from hepatocellular carcinoma, melanoma, renal cell or head and neck cancer.

TCRdb keeps only in-frame clones here, not all; method: immunoSEQ multiplex PCR. This sample has over 80,000 clones; around 90% occur once, and the top ten carry 0.4% to 0.55%. The V and J ends lost 0 bases and 6 bases, in that order; junction bases with no gene match: 5. Per the germline V gene, CDR1 is SGHRS and CDR2 is YFSETQ. CDR3 length equals 16 residues. The chain employs TRBV5-1 and TRBJ2-2; TRBD2 matches at 10 bases. The sequenced sample was CD4+ or CD8+ T cells sorted from blood, obtained in a trial of the OX40 agonist ivuxolimab. The source of this sequence is an adult with an advanced solid tumor such as melanoma, head and neck, liver or kidney cancer. CDR3 sequence: CASSLDLAGVAGELFF. CDR3 nucleotide sequence: TGCGCCAGCAGCTTGGATCTAGCGGGAGTAGCCGGGGAGCTGTTTTTT.